These 24 T cell receptor beta chains share one sample of origin, sequenced in a study of blood T cell repertoires in COVID-19. Libraries were prepared by immunoSEQ multiplex PCR; TCRdb keeps only in-frame clonotypes and omits some of them. The sample holds around 64,000 clones, around 66% seen once. Sample: PBMCs or T cells enriched from blood (not recorded which). The receptor set was obtained from a woman aged 55 to 70 who had been exposed to COVID-19.

The chain combines TRBV7-9 with TRBJ1-1; no firm D call. The length of the CDR3 is 12 residues. The germline V and J ends were trimmed by 4 bases and 6 bases, with 9 bases remaining between them. The germline V gene encodes CDR1 SEHNR and CDR2 FQNEAQ (reference sequence). CDR3 in DNA: TGTGCCAGCAGCTCGGGGTTGTCTGAAGCTTTCTTT. Amino acid sequence: CASSSGLSEAFF.

The CDR3 nucleotides are TGTGCCAGCAGCTTAGACGGGGGGAGGAACACTGAAGCTTTCTTT. This codes for CASSLDGGRNTEAFF. The V gene is TRBV11-2, the J gene TRBJ1-1; a possible D gene is TRBD1 (5 bases). In germline, CDR1 is SGHAT, CDR2 FQNNGV. The CDR3 runs 15 residues. V dropped 0 bases and J dropped 1 base, with 9 bases sitting between them. Looking up the rest from reference TRBV11-2 and TRBJ1-1 gives the full variable domain: EAGVAQSPRYKIIEKRQSVAFWCNPISGHATLYWYQQILGQGPKLLIQFQNNGVVDDSQLPKDRFSAERLKGVDSTLKIQPAKLEDSAVYLCASSLDGGRNTEAFFGQGTRLTVV.

The V gene is TRBV7-2, the J gene TRBJ1-1; unclear D gene. The CDR3 runs 14 residues. Deletions cut 9 bases from V and 0 bases from J, with 14 bases between. CDR1 and CDR2 from the germline V gene are SGHTA and FQGNSA. CDR3 bases: TGTGCCAGTTTGGCGGGCGGCATGAACACTGAAGCTTTCTTT. Its translation: CASLAGGMNTEAFF. Using reference TRBV7-2 and TRBJ1-1 for the parts outside the CDR3, the full variable domain is GAGVSQSPSNKVTEKGKDVELRCDPISGHTALYWYRQSLGQGLEFLIYFQGNSAPDKSGLPSDRFSAERTGGSVSTLTIQRTQQEDSAVYLCASLAGGMNTEAFFGQGTRLTVV.

This chain connects TRBV2 to TRBJ1-2, with 9 positions matching TRBD1. Trimming cost V 5 bases and J 0 bases; bases outside gene matches: 10. Germline assignment: CDR1 SNHLY and CDR2 FYNNEI. The CDR3 loop spans 17 amino acids. CDR3 amino acids: CASSPPTGGASNYGYTF. In DNA form, the CDR3 reads TGTGCCAGCAGTCCCCCGACAGGGGGGGCCTCTAACTATGGCTACACCTTC.

This CDR3 is CASSFDLGQAMRETQYF. CDR3 DNA sequence: TGTGCCAGCAGTTTTGACCTGGGACAGGCCATGAGGGAGACCCAGTACTTC. The chain uses TRBV28 and TRBJ2-5, with TRBD1 identical over 8 bases. The CDR3 is 17 amino acids. Germline V gene data show CDR1 as MDHEN and CDR2 as SYDVKM. V was clipped by 3 bases and J by 5 bases; unmatched bases: 14. The whole variable domain, remainder taken from reference TRBV28 and TRBJ2-5, is DVKVTQSSRYLVKRTGEKVFLECVQDMDHENMFWYRQDPGLGLRLIYFSYDVKMKEKGDIPEGYSVSREKKERFSLILESASTNQTSMYLCASSFDLGQAMRETQYFGPGTRLLVL.

The table lists this clone with many counts. This chain uses TRBV5-1 with TRBJ2-1; D might be TRBD2 (5 bases). The germline CDR1 and CDR2 sequences are SGHRS and YFSETQ. The CDR3 covers 13 residues. V lost 7 bases and J 7 bases, leaving 15 bases between the germline ends. The CDR3 DNA reads TGCGCCAGCGCGGAACTAGGTGGTAATGAGCAGTTCTTC. Translating it yields CASAELGGNEQFF.

This rearrangement joins TRBV30 to TRBJ1-4, with D unclear. The CDR3 is 13 residues long. V was shortened by 6 bases and J by 7 bases, with 15 bases between the two germline ends. Germline V lookup: CDR1 GTSNPN, CDR2 SVGIG (reference sequence). This chain's CDR3 is CACTGPRGEKLFF. The CDR3 DNA is TGTGCCTGCACCGGGCCTCGGGGTGAAAAACTGTTTTTT.

The chain is built from TRBV20-1 and TRBJ1-1; TRBD1 matches at 9 bases. Germline CDR1 DFQATT, CDR2 SNEGSKA (reference sequence). V trimming: 3 bases; J trimming: 5 bases; junction bases outside the gene matches: 10. CDR3 length: 15 amino acids. CDR3 in DNA: TGCAGTGCTAGTAGTTTCCGGACAGGGGTTACTGAAGCTTTCTTT. Translated, it gives CSASSFRTGVTEAFF.

The V and J genes are TRBV5-1 and TRBJ2-2, with 14 bases aligning to TRBD2. Per the germline V gene, CDR1 is SGHRS and CDR2 is YFSETQ. With V trimmed by 3 bases and J by 4 bases, 5 bases remained unmatched. The CDR3 contains 17 residues. In DNA form, the CDR3 reads TGCGCCAGCAGCTGGGGACTAGCGGGAGTGGTCACCGGGGAGCTGTTTTTT. Encoded protein: CASSWGLAGVVTGELFF.

The chain recombines TRBV5-1 with TRBJ2-3; the match to TRBD2 covers 8 bases. Germline V CDR1 and CDR2: SGHRS, YFSETQ. Trimming cost V 5 bases and J 2 bases; bases outside gene matches: 7. This CDR3 region has 15 residues. CDR3 region: CASSYSGEPTDTQYF. CDR3 coding DNA: TGCGCCAGCAGTTATAGCGGGGAGCCCACAGATACGCAGTATTTT.

Note on this clone: Since a much larger clone is just one base distant, this may be a read error. Other DNA sequences in this sample translate to the same CDR3. The genes are TRBV7-6 and TRBJ2-3; D possibly corresponds to TRBD2 (5 bases). The CDR3 runs 14 residues. V lost 0 bases and J 1 base, leaving 5 bases between the germline ends. Germline loops: CDR1 SGHVS, CDR2 FNYEAQ. CDR3 region: CASSLARGTDTQYF. The CDR3 region has the DNA TGTGCCAGCAGCTTAGCGCGGGGCACAGATACGCAGTATTTT. Variable domain in full (rest from reference TRBV7-6 and TRBJ2-3): GAGVSQSPRYKVTKRGQDVALRCDPISGHVSLYWYRQALGQGPEFLTYFNYEAQQDKSGLPNDRFSAERPEGSISTLTIQRTEQRDSAMYRCASSLARGTDTQYFGPGTRLTVL.

This clone has ten or more counts. This rearrangement joins TRBV19 to TRBJ2-2; 9 bases agree with TRBD2. V shed 7 bases and J 5 bases; nucleotides not matched to a gene: 5. From germline, CDR1 is LNHDA and CDR2 SQIVND (reference sequence). The CDR3 length is 14 residues. As DNA, the CDR3 is TGTGCCAGTAAAATAGCGGGAGAAACCGGGGAGCTGTTTTTT. Translated, it gives CASKIAGETGELFF.

This clone was counted between two and nine times. The V call is TRBV15, the J call TRBJ2-7; TRBD1 might be the D (6 bases). This CDR3 contains 14 residues. CDR1 is LNHNV and CDR2 is YYDKDF in the germline V gene (reference sequence). V was clipped by 0 bases and J by 6 bases, with 12 bases between them. CDR3 residues: CATSRDPRGSEQYF. The DNA for the CDR3 is TGTGCCACCAGCAGAGATCCCAGGGGCAGCGAGCAGTACTTC.

Remarks on this clone: The sample contains more than one DNA sequence encoding this CDR3. The chain joins TRBV5-1 to TRBJ2-7, with a possible D match to TRBD1 (6 bases). The V end was cut by 4 bases, the J end by 3 bases, with 11 bases between. CDR1 is SGHRS and CDR2 is YFSETQ in the germline V gene. The CDR3 is made up of 13 amino acids. Here the CDR3 reads CASSLGTNYEQYF. Written as DNA, the CDR3 is TGCGCCAGCAGCCTAGGGACAAACTACGAGCAGTACTTC.

This clone was recorded only once. The same CDR3 arises from other DNA sequences in this sample as well. The DNA of the CDR3 is TGTGCCAGCTCACCACCGGGACTTTCCTACGAGCAGTACTTC. Amino acid sequence: CASSPPGLSYEQYF. V gene TRBV18 combines with J gene TRBJ2-7; maybe TRBD2 (6 bases). Trimming cost V 0 bases and J 1 base, with 7 bases left between them. Germline CDR1 KGHSH, CDR2 LQKENI. This CDR3 region has 14 residues.

The V call is TRBV12-3 or TRBV12-4, the J call TRBJ2-1; D gene ambiguous. This CDR3 spans 11 amino acids. Deletions cut 3 bases from V and 9 bases from J, with 6 bases between. The CDR3 region has the DNA TGTGCCAGCAGTTTCTCCGGTGAGCAGTTCTTC. This gives the protein CASSFSGEQFF.

This chain links TRBV19 with TRBJ1-5; weak D call: TRBD1 (6 bases). The V end was cut by 3 bases, the J end by 9 bases, with 12 bases between. This CDR3 spans 13 amino acids. CDR1 and CDR2 from the germline V gene are LNHDA and SQIVND (reference sequence). Written as DNA, the CDR3 is TGTGCCAGTAGTATGCAGGGGACCCCGCCCCAGCATTTT. This encodes CASSMQGTPPQHF. Based on the CDR3 plus reference TRBV19 and TRBJ1-5, the full variable domain is DGGITQSPKYLFRKEGQNVTLSCEQNLNHDAMYWYRQDPGQGLRLIYYSQIVNDFQKGDIAEGYSVSREKKESFPLTVTSAQKNPTAFYLCASSMQGTPPQHFGDGTRLSIL.

This sequence joins TRBV14 and TRBJ2-3; 8 nucleotides match TRBD2. CDR1 and CDR2 (germline): SGHDN, FVKESK. CDR3 size: 16 residues. Unmatched junction bases numbered 4, after V lost 2 bases and J lost 0 bases. CDR3 in DNA: TGTGCCAGCAGCCAAACCGGGACTAGAAGCACAGATACGCAGTATTTT. Encoded protein: CASSQTGTRSTDTQYF.

The chain combines TRBV7-9 with TRBJ1-2; 10 bases line up with TRBD1. J gave up 4 bases and V 4 bases, and 9 bases lay outside the gene matches. In germline, CDR1 is SEHNR, CDR2 FQNEAQ (reference sequence). This CDR3 comprises 16 residues. The CDR3 loop reads CASSSGQGMAAYGYTF. In DNA, the CDR3 is TGTGCCAGCAGCTCGGGACAGGGGATGGCTGCCTATGGCTACACCTTC.

This chain uses TRBV18 with TRBJ2-6; possible D gene TRBD1, 6 bases. The ends were cut back, 8 bases at V and 0 bases at J, with 14 bases in the middle. The germline CDR1 and CDR2 sequences are KGHSH and LQKENI. The CDR3 contains 16 residues. The CDR3 DNA reads TGTGCCAGCCGACTGGGACAAAGCTCTGGGGCCAACGTCCTGACTTTC. It translates to CASRLGQSSGANVLTF.

This clone was detected only a few times. The chain combines TRBV28 with TRBJ1-1, with D unclear. From germline, CDR1 is MDHEN and CDR2 SYDVKM. The CDR3 sequence is 14 residues long. The V end lost 5 bases, the J end lost 5 bases, and 15 bases lay between the germline ends. CDR3 amino acids: CASSRFWAGTEAFF. Written as DNA, the CDR3 is TGTGCCAGCAGTCGCTTCTGGGCGGGGACTGAAGCTTTCTTT.

The chain combines TRBV9 with TRBJ2-1; D not certain. V lost 3 bases, J lost 9 bases, and 16 bases lay in between. Germline CDR1 SGDLS, CDR2 YYNGEE. The CDR3 is 14 residues long. The CDR3 coding sequence is TGTGCCAGCAGCGCACGAATCGACCCGGGTGAGCAGTTCTTC. This gives the protein CASSARIDPGEQFF.

The chain carries TRBV5-5 and TRBJ2-7; TRBD1 aligns across 12 bases. CDR1 is SGHKS, CDR2 YYEKEE, per germline (reference sequence). With V trimmed by 4 bases and J by 5 bases, 13 bases remained unmatched. This CDR3 spans 17 amino acids. CDR3 nucleotide sequence: TGTGCCAGCAGCGCACGAACCTCCGGGACAGGGGGCCACGAGCAGTACTTC. Amino acid sequence: CASSARTSGTGGHEQYF.

This clone is categorized as large. V and J are TRBV2 and TRBJ1-2; no reliable D call. The CDR3 extends over 14 amino acids. V was clipped by 2 bases and J by 6 bases, with 13 bases between them. Germline CDR1 is SNHLY and CDR2 is FYNNEI. For the CDR3, the DNA is TGTGCCAGCAGTGAACCCAGATACGGGGATGGCTACACCTTC. Encoded protein: CASSEPRYGDGYTF.